This is a list of T cell receptor beta chains from one sample in a study of blood T cells in healthy people across ages. TCRdb re-called the 5' RACE reads through MiXCR, storing one row per CDR3 protein. The sample consists of roughly 800,000 distinct CDR3 sequences, 58% of them appearing once. Material for sequencing was blood. These receptors originate from a man aged 25-45 years in good health. The CDR3 runs from the conserved cysteine through the conserved F or W. D genes are given only for firm matches. Only some rows state a clone size, as once, few, many or a class for expanded clones.

TRBV19	TRBJ2-3	few	.	16	TGTGCCAGTAGAGAGGGTGGTCCTTCTAGCACAGATACGCAGTATTTT	CASREGGPSSTDTQYF
TRBV5-6	TRBJ1-2	.	.	15	TGTGCCAGCAGCTGGGGACGGTCCCTTAACTATGGCTACACCTTC	CASSWGRSLNYGYTF
TRBV12-3/TRBV12-4	TRBJ1-1	.	.	13	TGTGCCAGCAGTCCGGCGGGGGGCACTGAAGCTTTCTTT	CASSPAGGTEAFF
TRBV20-1	TRBJ2-7	.	TRBD2	13	TGCAGTGCTAGACTAGCGGGATACTACGAGCAGTACTTC	CSARLAGYYEQYF
TRBV6-2/TRBV6-3	TRBJ2-4	.	.	13	TGTGCCAGCAGTACCGGGTTGGAAAACATTCAGTACTTC	CASSTGLENIQYF
TRBV24-1	TRBJ2-3	.	TRBD1	16	TGTGCCACCAGTGGAGGGCAGGGGGCGGGATTCGGTACGCAGTATTTT	CATSGGQGAGFGTQYF
TRBV11-2	TRBJ2-1	.	TRBD1	14	TGTGCCAGCAGCTCGGGACAGAGTCGTAATGAGCAGTTCTTC	CASSSGQSRNEQFF
TRBV2	TRBJ2-3	.	TRBD2	15	TGTGCAAGTGGTATCCTAGCGGGGGGCACAGATACGCAGTATTTT	CASGILAGGTDTQYF
TRBV21-1	TRBJ2-1	.	.	19	TGTGCCAGCAGCAAATATCACGCGGTACCAGACTCGGTCCCCAATGAGCAGTTCTTC	CASSKYHAVPDSVPNEQFF
TRBV10-3	TRBJ1-2	few	.	12	TGTGCCATCAGTGGTTCTGACTATGGCTACACCTTC	CAISGSDYGYTF
TRBV6-1	TRBJ1-2	.	.	15	TGTGCCAGCAATCCGCTCCTCGGGACATCCTATGGCTACACCTTC	CASNPLLGTSYGYTF
TRBV7-2	TRBJ2-5	.	.	15	TGTGCCAGCAGTCCTACTGGGGGAGGCAGAGAGACCCAGTACTTC	CASSPTGGGRETQYF
TRBV12-3/TRBV12-4	TRBJ2-1	.	.	13	TGTGCCAGCAGTTTATTCATGTTATATGAGCAGTTCTTC	CASSLFMLYEQFF
TRBV27	TRBJ2-3	.	.	12	TGTGCCAGCAGTTTTGGCTGGGGTACGCAGTATTTT	CASSFGWGTQYF
TRBV12-3/TRBV12-4	TRBJ2-1	.	TRBD2	15	TGTGCCAGCAGTTTATGGGGGACTAGGGGCAATGAGCAGTTCTTC	CASSLWGTRGNEQFF
TRBV6-4	TRBJ2-5	.	.	14	TGTGCCAGCAGTGACGGCGGGATGGCAGAGACCCAGTACTTC	CASSDGGMAETQYF